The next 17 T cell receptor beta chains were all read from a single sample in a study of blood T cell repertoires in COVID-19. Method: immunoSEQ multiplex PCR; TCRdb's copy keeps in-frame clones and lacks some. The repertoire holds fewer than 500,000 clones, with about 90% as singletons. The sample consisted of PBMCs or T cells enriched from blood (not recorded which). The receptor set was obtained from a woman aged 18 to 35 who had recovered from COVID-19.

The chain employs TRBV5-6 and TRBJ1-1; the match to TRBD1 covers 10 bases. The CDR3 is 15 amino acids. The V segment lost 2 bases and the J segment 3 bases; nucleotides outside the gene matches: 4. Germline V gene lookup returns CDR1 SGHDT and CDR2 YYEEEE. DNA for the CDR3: TGTGCCAGCAGCTTATGGACAGGGGGAGACACTGAAGCTTTCTTT. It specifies CASSLWTGGDTEAFF.

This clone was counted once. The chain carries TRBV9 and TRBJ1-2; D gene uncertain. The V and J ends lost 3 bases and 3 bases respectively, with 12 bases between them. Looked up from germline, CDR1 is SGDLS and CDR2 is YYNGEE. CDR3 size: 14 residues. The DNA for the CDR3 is TGTGCCAGCAGCGGACACATAGCGGACTATGGCTACACCTTC. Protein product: CASSGHIADYGYTF.

This CDR3 is CAISESGQVPTDTQYF. CDR3 in DNA: TGTGCCATCAGTGAGTCGGGACAGGTACCCACAGATACGCAGTATTTT. V is TRBV10-3 and J is TRBJ2-3; 8 positions match TRBD1. CDR3 length: 16 residues. V shed 0 bases, J shed 2 bases, and the junction held 4 bases outside the gene matches. Germline assignment: CDR1 ENHRY and CDR2 SYGVKD.

CDR3 protein: CSVPIHENRLNYGYTF. CDR3 coding DNA: TGCAGCGTTCCAATCCACGAAAACAGGTTGAACTATGGCTACACCTTC. The rearrangement uses TRBV29-1 and TRBJ1-2, with D maybe TRBD1 (5 bases). CDR1 is SQVTM and CDR2 is ANQGSEA in the germline V gene. V was shortened by 5 bases and J by 2 bases, with 21 bases between the two germline ends. This CDR3 has 16 amino acids.

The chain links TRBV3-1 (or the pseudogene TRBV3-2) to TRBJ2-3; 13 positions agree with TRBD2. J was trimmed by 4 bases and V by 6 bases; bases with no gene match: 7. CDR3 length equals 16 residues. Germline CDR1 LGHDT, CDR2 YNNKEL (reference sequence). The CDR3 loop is CASSLTSGGRSDTQYF. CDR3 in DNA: TGTGCCAGCAGTTTGACTAGCGGGGGGAGATCAGATACGCAGTATTTT.

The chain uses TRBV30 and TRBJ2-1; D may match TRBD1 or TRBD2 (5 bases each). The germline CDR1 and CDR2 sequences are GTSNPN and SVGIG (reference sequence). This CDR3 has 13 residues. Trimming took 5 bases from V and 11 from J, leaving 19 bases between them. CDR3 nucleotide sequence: TGTGCCTGGGGGACCCACCTAGGGGAAAAGCAGTTCTTC. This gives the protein CAWGTHLGEKQFF. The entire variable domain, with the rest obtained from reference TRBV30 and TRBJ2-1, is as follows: SQTIHQWPATLVQPVGSPLSLECTVEGTSNPNLYWYRQAAGRGLQLLFYSVGIGQISSEVPQNLSASRPQDRQFILSSKKLLLSDSGFYLCAWGTHLGEKQFFGPGTRLTVL.

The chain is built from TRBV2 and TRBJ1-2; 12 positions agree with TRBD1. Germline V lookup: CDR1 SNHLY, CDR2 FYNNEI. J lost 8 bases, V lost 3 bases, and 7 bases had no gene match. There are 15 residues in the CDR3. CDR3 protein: CASSDPGQGAGGYTF. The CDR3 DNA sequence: TGTGCCAGCAGTGACCCGGGACAGGGGGCGGGCGGCTACACCTTC.

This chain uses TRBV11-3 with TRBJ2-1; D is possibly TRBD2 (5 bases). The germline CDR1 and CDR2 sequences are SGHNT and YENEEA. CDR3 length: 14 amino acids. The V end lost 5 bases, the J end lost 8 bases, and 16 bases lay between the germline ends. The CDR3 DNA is TGTGCCAGCAGCCCCGGGTCACTGAGGGATGAGCAGTTCTTC. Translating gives CASSPGSLRDEQFF. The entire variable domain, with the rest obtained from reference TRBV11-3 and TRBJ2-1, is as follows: EAGVVQSPRYKIIEKKQPVAFWCNPISGHNTLYWYLQNLGQGPELLIRYENEEAVDDSQLPKDRFSAERLKGVDSTLKIQPAELGDSAVYLCASSPGSLRDEQFFGPGTRLTVL.

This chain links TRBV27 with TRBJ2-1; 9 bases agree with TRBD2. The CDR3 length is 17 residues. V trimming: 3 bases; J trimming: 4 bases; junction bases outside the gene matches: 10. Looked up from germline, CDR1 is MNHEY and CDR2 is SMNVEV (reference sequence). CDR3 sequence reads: CASSLRRGGAVYNEQFF. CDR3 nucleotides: TGTGCCAGCAGTTTGAGGCGCGGGGGGGCTGTGTACAATGAGCAGTTCTTC.

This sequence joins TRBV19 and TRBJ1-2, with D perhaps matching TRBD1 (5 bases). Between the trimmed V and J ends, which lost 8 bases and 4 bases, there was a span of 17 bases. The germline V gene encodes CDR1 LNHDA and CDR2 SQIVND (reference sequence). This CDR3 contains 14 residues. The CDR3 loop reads CASRSFQGLYGYTF. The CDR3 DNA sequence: TGTGCCAGTCGGTCCTTCCAGGGTCTCTATGGCTACACCTTC.

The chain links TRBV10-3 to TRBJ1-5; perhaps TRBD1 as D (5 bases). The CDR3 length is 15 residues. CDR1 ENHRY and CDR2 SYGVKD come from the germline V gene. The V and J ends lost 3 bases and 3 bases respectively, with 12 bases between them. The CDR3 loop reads CAISDPTGINQPQHF. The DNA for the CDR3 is TGTGCCATCAGTGACCCAACAGGAATCAATCAGCCCCAGCATTTT.

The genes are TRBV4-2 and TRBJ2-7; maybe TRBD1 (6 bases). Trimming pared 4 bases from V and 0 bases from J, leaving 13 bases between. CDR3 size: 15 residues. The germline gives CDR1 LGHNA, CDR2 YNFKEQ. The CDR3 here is CASSPGASSSYEQYF. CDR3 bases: TGTGCCAGCAGCCCAGGGGCATCGAGCTCCTACGAGCAGTACTTC.

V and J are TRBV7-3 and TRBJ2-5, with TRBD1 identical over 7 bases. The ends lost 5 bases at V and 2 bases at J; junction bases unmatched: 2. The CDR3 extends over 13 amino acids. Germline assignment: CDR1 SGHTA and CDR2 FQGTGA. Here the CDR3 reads CASSRDSQETQYF. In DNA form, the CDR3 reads TGTGCCAGCAGCCGGGACAGTCAAGAGACCCAGTACTTC.

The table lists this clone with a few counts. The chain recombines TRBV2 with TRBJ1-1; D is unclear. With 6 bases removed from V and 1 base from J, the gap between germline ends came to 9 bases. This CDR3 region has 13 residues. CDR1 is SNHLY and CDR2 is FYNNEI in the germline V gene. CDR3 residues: CASRLEGNTEAFF. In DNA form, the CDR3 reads TGTGCCAGCAGACTAGAGGGGAACACTGAAGCTTTCTTT.

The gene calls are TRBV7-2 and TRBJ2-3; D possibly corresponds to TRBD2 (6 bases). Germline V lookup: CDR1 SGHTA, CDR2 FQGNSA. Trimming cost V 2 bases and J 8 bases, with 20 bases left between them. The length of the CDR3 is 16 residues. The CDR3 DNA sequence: TGTGCCAGCAGCTTATTGGGGATAACCTCCGGGGGTACGCAGTATTTT. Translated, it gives CASSLLGITSGGTQYF.

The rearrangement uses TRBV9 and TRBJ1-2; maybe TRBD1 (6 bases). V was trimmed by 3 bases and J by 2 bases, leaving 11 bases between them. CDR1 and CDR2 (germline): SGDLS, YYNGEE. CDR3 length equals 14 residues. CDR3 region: CASSAYRVNYGYTF. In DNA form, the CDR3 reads TGTGCCAGCAGCGCGTACAGGGTGAACTATGGCTACACCTTC.

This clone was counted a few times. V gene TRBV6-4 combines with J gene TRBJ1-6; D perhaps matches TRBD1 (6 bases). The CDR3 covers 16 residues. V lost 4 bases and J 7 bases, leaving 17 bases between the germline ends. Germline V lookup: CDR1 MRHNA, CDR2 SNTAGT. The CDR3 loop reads CASSVGRGERNSPLHF. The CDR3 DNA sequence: TGTGCCAGCAGTGTGGGGAGGGGGGAGAGGAATTCACCCCTCCACTTT.